The 22 T cell receptor beta chains presented below share a single source sample, sequenced in a study of human T cells and chemical hapten exposure (dated by TCRdb to about 2021). Sample time point, as interpreted from the label and publication: pre-sensitization, week 0. What this sample's treatment or condition label stands for: therapeutic diphenylcyclopropenone sensitization with weekly scalp DPC. Library generation was performed with RACE. Instrument used: NextSeq 500. TCRdb ran its own pipeline on the public reads, namely fastp trimming at Q25 and MiXCR clone calling, and kept in-frame beta chains. Here each entry gathers all rows of one CDR3 protein and keeps the most common genes and DNA. The sample includes under 95,000 distinct CDR3 sequences, with 6.5% to 10% observed a single time. The ten largest account for 2.6% of the sample. The specimen was whole blood, collected in connection with sensitization to the hapten diphenylcyclopropenone (DPC). The source of these receptors is a man in his forties or fifties with alopecia areata. Some clones in this sample may be carry-over from other donors' samples.

This clonotype was detected ten times or more. The chain is built from TRBV25-1 and TRBJ2-3; D might be TRBD1 (7 bases). The CDR3 loop spans 17 amino acids. The V and J ends lost 9 bases and 2 bases respectively, with 24 bases between them. The V gene's germline CDR1 is MGHDK and CDR2 SYGVNS. CDR3 in amino acids: CASWGDGTVESTDTQYF. The DNA of the CDR3 is TGTGCCAGTTGGGGGGACGGGACAGTGGAGTCCACAGATACGCAGTATTTT.

This chain connects TRBV2 to TRBJ2-7; 8 bases align to TRBD2. Germline CDR1 and CDR2: SNHLY and FYNNEI. The CDR3 sequence is 16 residues long. The J segment lost 3 bases and the V segment lost 5 bases, leaving 12 bases of the junction unmatched. CDR3 sequence reads: CASSPRVLAANYEQYV. The CDR3 DNA is TGTGCCAGCAGTCCAAGGGTACTAGCGGCCAACTACGAGCAGTACGTC.

The chain carries TRBV12-3 or TRBV12-4 and TRBJ2-5; no firm D call. CDR3 length: 13 residues. V shed 3 bases and J shed 4 bases, with 9 bases lying between them. The CDR3 is CASSFGLGETQYF. DNA for the CDR3: TGTGCCAGCAGTTTCGGTCTAGGAGAGACCCAGTACTTC.

This clonotype occurred many times. The chain employs TRBV5-1 and TRBJ1-1, with 7 bases fitting TRBD1. CDR1 SGHRS and CDR2 YFSETQ come from the germline V gene. The trim removed 5 bases at V and 6 bases at J, leaving 7 bases unmatched. The length of the CDR3 is 13 residues. CDR3 coding DNA: TGCGCCAGCAGTCTACAGGGGTACTCTGAAGCTTTCTTT. It encodes CASSLQGYSEAFF.

This clonotype was detected many times. The rearrangement uses TRBV12-3 or TRBV12-4 and TRBJ2-2, with D hard to call. With 5 bases removed from V and 1 base from J, the gap between germline ends came to 5 bases. The CDR3 has 13 residues. This chain's CDR3 is CASSDGNTGELFF. CDR3 nucleotide sequence: TGTGCCAGCAGTGACGGGAACACCGGGGAGCTGTTTTTT.

This clonotype has a count of ten or more. The J gene is TRBJ1-2, the V gene TRBV5-4; D perhaps matches TRBD1 (5 bases). Trimming took off 1 base at V and 4 bases at J, with 8 bases between the two ends. The CDR3 contains 13 residues. Germline CDR1 SGHNT, CDR2 YYREEE (reference sequence). In DNA form, the CDR3 reads TGTGCCAGCAGCTTGCAGGGTGCCTATGGCTACACCTTC. The encoded protein is CASSLQGAYGYTF.

This chain links TRBV25-1 with TRBJ2-7; D is perhaps TRBD2 (6 bases). V lost 11 bases and J lost 3, with 11 bases in between. CDR1 MGHDK and CDR2 SYGVNS come from the germline V gene. The CDR3 sequence is 11 residues long. The CDR3 DNA reads TGTGCCCTCGTGGGACTCTACGAGCAGTACTTC. Its protein is CALVGLYEQYF.

This clonotype was observed a handful of times. The chain couples TRBV28 to TRBJ2-1; D is undetermined. Trimming removed 10 bases from V and 0 bases from J, with 7 bases in between. The CDR3 has 12 amino acids. The germline gives CDR1 MDHEN, CDR2 SYDVKM. The CDR3 reads CAIADSYNEQFF. The DNA of the CDR3 is TGTGCCATCGCTGACTCCTACAATGAGCAGTTCTTC. The full variable domain, rest sourced from reference TRBV28 and TRBJ2-1, is DVKVTQSSRYLVKRTGEKVFLECVQDMDHENMFWYRQDPGLGLRLIYFSYDVKMKEKGDIPEGYSVSREKKERFSLILESASTNQTSMYLCAIADSYNEQFFGPGTRLTVL.

This rearrangement joins TRBV5-1 to TRBJ2-3; D is unresolved. Looked up from germline, CDR1 is SGHRS and CDR2 is YFSETQ. The CDR3 is 15 residues long. V was shortened by 5 bases and J by 3 bases, with 16 bases between the two germline ends. The CDR3 DNA sequence: TGCGCCAGCAGACCCGGACCGCCTCTGACAGATACGCAGTATTTT. It yields the protein CASRPGPPLTDTQYF.

The chain couples TRBV10-3 to TRBJ2-3; tentatively, D is TRBD1 (6 bases). The CDR3 is 14 residues long. Trimming pared 7 bases from V and 4 bases from J, leaving 15 bases between. The germline V gene has CDR1 ENHRY and CDR2 SYGVKD. For the CDR3, the DNA is TGTGCCATCAAAGTGGAGAGGGGGTCAGATACGCAGTATTTT. Protein sequence: CAIKVERGSDTQYF.

This clonotype was counted at least ten times. The rearrangement uses TRBV29-1 and TRBJ1-5; D gene unclear. Looked up from germline, CDR1 is SQVTM and CDR2 is ANQGSEA. The ends were cut back, 2 bases at V and 6 bases at J, with 11 bases in the middle. The length of the CDR3 is 13 residues. The CDR3 nucleotides are TGCAGCGTTGAAAAGGGAGATGGTCAGCCCCAGCATTTT. Translated, it gives CSVEKGDGQPQHF.

This clonotype has just one count. This may be a read error: a much more frequent sequence differs by one nucleotide. This sequence joins TRBV29-1 and TRBJ2-5; 10 bases align to TRBD2. The CDR3 consists of 13 residues. Trimming at V came to 8 bases and at J to 2 bases, leaving 5 bases not matched to a gene. CDR1 is SQVTM and CDR2 is ANQGSEA in the germline V gene. The CDR3 reads CSPRTSGQETQYF. CDR3 nucleotides: TGCAGCCCCAGGACTAGCGGTCAAGAGACCCAGTACTTC.

V usage is TRBV10-3 and J usage is TRBJ1-5; TRBD1 might be the D (5 bases). The CDR3 is 14 amino acids. Germline V gene sequence: CDR1 ENHRY, CDR2 SYGVKD. Between the trimmed V and J ends, which lost 3 bases and 1 base, there was a span of 7 bases. The CDR3 bases are TGTGCCATCAGTGACCGGGACAGCAATCAGCCCCAGCATTTT. Translating it yields CAISDRDSNQPQHF.

This clonotype was picked up many times. J is TRBJ1-5 and V is TRBV27; possibly TRBD1 for D (6 bases). Germline V gene data show CDR1 as MNHEY and CDR2 as SMNVEV (reference sequence). The length of the CDR3 is 14 residues. V dropped 8 bases and J dropped 2 bases, with 13 bases sitting between them. The CDR3 region has the DNA TGTGCCAGCCAGAGGGGGGGGGGCAATCAGCCCCAGCATTTT. Protein: CASQRGGGNQPQHF.

This clonotype showed up just a few times. The chain is built from TRBV7-6 and TRBJ1-1; the D is unclear. Germline loops: CDR1 SGHVS, CDR2 FNYEAQ. There are 14 residues in the CDR3. V lost 7 bases to trimming and J lost 4 bases, with 16 bases between them. The CDR3 nucleotides are TGTGCCAGCACTCCCATCGGGCGCGTCACTGAAGCTTTCTTT. Encoded protein: CASTPIGRVTEAFF.

This clonotype was observed many times. The rearrangement joins TRBV29-1 to TRBJ2-3; 11 bases agree with TRBD2. This CDR3 has 16 residues. The germline V gene encodes CDR1 SQVTM and CDR2 ANQGSEA. The ends lost 1 base at V and 5 bases at J; junction bases unmatched: 8. Here the CDR3 DNA reads TGCAGCGTTGAAGGGCACACTAGCGGGAGTATAGATACGCAGTATTTT. It yields the protein CSVEGHTSGSIDTQYF.

This clonotype showed up many times. This CDR3 is CASSQVGGSPTDTQYF. DNA of the CDR3: TGCGCCAGCAGCCAAGTAGGCGGGAGTCCCACAGATACGCAGTATTTT. V is TRBV4-1 and J is TRBJ2-3; 7 nucleotides match TRBD2. This CDR3 region has 16 residues. The J segment lost 2 bases and the V segment lost 1 base, leaving 6 bases of the junction unmatched. Germline assignment: CDR1 MGHRA and CDR2 YSYEKL.

This clonotype was recorded at least ten times. The chain uses TRBV6-5 and TRBJ2-3; 9 bases map to TRBD2. The CDR3 has 15 amino acids. Losses at the gene ends were 6 bases for V and 4 bases for J; bases not matched to a gene: 8. From germline, CDR1 is MNHEY and CDR2 SVGAGI. CDR3 loop: CASRPYSGSPDTQYF. CDR3 DNA sequence: TGTGCCAGCAGGCCTTATAGCGGGAGCCCAGATACGCAGTATTTT.

This clonotype came up a few times. The chain is built from TRBV5-6 and TRBJ2-5, with 10 bases fitting TRBD1. With V trimmed by 4 bases and J by 4 bases, 7 bases remained unmatched. The CDR3 has 15 amino acids. Germline CDR1 is SGHDT and CDR2 is YYEEEE. CDR3 nucleotide sequence: TGTGCCAGCAGCGAGATGGGACAGGGGAGAGAGACCCAGTACTTC. The encoded protein is CASSEMGQGRETQYF.

This clonotype was recorded at least ten times. The chain employs TRBV10-3 and TRBJ2-6; no clear D. The CDR3 has 15 amino acids. V gave up 10 bases and J gave up 0 bases, with 13 bases separating them. Looked up from germline, CDR1 is ENHRY and CDR2 is SYGVKD. The CDR3 coding sequence is TGTGCCACGGTGAATCACGTCTCTGGGGCCAACGTCCTGACTTTC. Translated, it gives CATVNHVSGANVLTF.

This clonotype showed up many times. J is TRBJ1-5 and V is TRBV12-3 or TRBV12-4; 8 bases are a match to TRBD1. V lost 7 bases, J lost 1 base, and 3 bases stayed unmatched. The CDR3 covers 14 residues. This CDR3 reads CASTTGGSNQPQHF. The DNA for the CDR3 is TGTGCCAGCACCACAGGGGGAAGCAATCAGCCCCAGCATTTT.

The V gene is TRBV7-2, the J gene TRBJ1-1; TRBD1 might be the D (6 bases). Germline V gives CDR1 SGHTA, CDR2 FQGNSA. The CDR3 sequence is 17 residues long. Here the CDR3 reads CSISLRGAFWENTEAFF. In DNA, the CDR3 is TGTTCCATCAGCTTACGGGGGGCGTTTTGGGAGAACACTGAAGCTTTCTTT. Filled out from reference TRBV7-2 and TRBJ1-1, the complete variable domain reads GAGVSQSPSNKVTEKGKDVELRCDPISGHTALYWYRQSLGQGLEFLIYFQGNSAPDKSGLPSDRFSAERTGGSVSTLTIQRTQQEDSAVYLCSISLRGAFWENTEAFFGQGTRLTVV.